This TCR beta chain was observed in a study of cytomegalovirus exposure and HLA in healthy donors. This PCR relied on a set of 60 Vbeta primers and 13 Jbeta primers. Sequenced by immunoSEQ multiplex PCR; TCRdb stores in-frame clones only, minus some. Among fewer than 250,000 clones listed, approximately 87% were seen once. Concerning this clone: The antigen remains unidentified.

V was pared by 3 bases and J by 10 bases, with 18 bases between. This CDR3 is 15 amino acids long. The germline CDR1 and CDR2 sequences are MDHEN and SYDVKM. Study-wide results and caveats: Confirmation was obtained in vitro that a few CMV-associated chains are specific for CMV antigens. Most observed TCR sequences were rare, whereas some public TCRs were detected in many donors. Sequences of the TCR beta chain were said to predict the HLA-A and HLA-B alleles of most subjects accurately. As immune exposure information, only CMV serostatus was available.

The specimen sequenced was PBMCs. The genes are TRBV28 and TRBJ1-4; D is undetermined. This receptor was obtained from a human donor in good health. CDR3 DNA: TGTGCCAGCAGTTTCTCAGCCCCTACTAATCCAAAACTGTTTTTT. It is translated as CASSFSAPTNPKLFF.